This T cell receptor (beta chain) was sequenced during a study of CD8+ T cells in alopecia areata (dated by TCRdb to 2016 to 2018). Regarding the complete study: Treated patients were enrolled in an open-label pilot trial of oral tofacitinib, 5 to 10 mg twice daily, for moderate-to-severe alopecia areata. Tofacitinib was administered for 6 to 18 months, and 6 months of follow-up off drug were then conducted to assess delayed response and recurrence. High-throughput TCRbeta sequencing was used to examine T cell clonal expansion in alopecia areata in both the C3H/HeJ mouse model and human patients. In humans, TCRbeta sequencing was performed on scalp tissue and on sorted CD4+ and CD8+ peripheral blood T cells from healthy controls and from patients with patchy or totalis/universalis alopecia areata. Biopsies were taken from tofacitinib-treated patients at baseline and again at 4 and 24 weeks into treatment, and several of those patients also had a later scalp biopsy. Scalp clonality was compared across normal scalp (n=4), patchy alopecia areata scalp (n=8), and alopecia totalis/universalis scalp (n=8). RNA was obtained with the PAXgene miRNA kit for fixed scalp, the miRNeasy kit for PBMCs, and the RNeasy kit for mouse skin. Amplification of TCRbeta CDR3 regions was done by immunoSEQ multiplex PCR using 35 Vbeta forward primers and 13 Jbeta reverse primers.

Trimming at the junction amounts to 7 bases on V and 4 bases on J, and the germline ends lie 13 bases apart. The CDR3 runs 14 residues from the cysteine to the phenylalanine. Only the CDR3 region is kept as DNA, spanning 42 bases read in frame from base 1. The germline V gene (reference sequence) supplies CDR1 MNHEY and CDR2 SMNVEV. Findings and caveats that apply to the study as a whole: Shared TCR sequences between patients were less evident than in mice, which may be partly attributable to HLA diversity in the patient population. Unlike mouse skin, which is dominated by gammadelta T cells, normal human skin has resident alphabeta T cells that are also sequenced, and this complicates analysis of the scalp TCR repertoire. Lesional scalp, especially in alopecia totalis/universalis, showed higher clonality and more expanded CD8+ clones than normal scalp, suggesting antigenic drive.

Notes on this clone: Its antigen is not yet known. Per-nucleotide qualities are absent, and no much larger clonotype sits a single base away.

The time point label for this specimen denotes: baseline before oral tofacitinib. Lesional scalp punch biopsies and peripheral blood were collected from alopecia areata patients. PBMCs were isolated by density centrifugation and stained for CD3, CD4 and CD8, and CD4+ and CD8+ T cells were sorted on a FACSAria. Libraries were made using the immunoSEQ multiplex PCR assay. RNA was extracted from all samples and reverse transcribed into cDNA, which served as template for TCR sequencing. First-strand cDNA was synthesized using SuperScript III with a 2:1 mix of oligo-dT and random hexamers. Amplification bias was assessed with a synthetic immune receptor repertoire, and residual bias was removed computationally. Regarding the original processing steps: Raw reads were preprocessed for error removal, and CDR3 was defined according to IMGT conventions as running from the conserved cysteine to phenylalanine. Clonality was calculated as 1 minus Shannon entropy normalized by log2 of the number of productive unique TCRs. Whether each scalp clone was CD4 or CD8 was inferred by checking scalp TCRbeta sequences against the CD4 and CD8 repertoires from sorted blood. TCRdb holds this immuneACCESS table with in-frame rearrangements only. Some clones are missing; in checked studies, unresolved V genes explain under half, and the rest has no known cause. For V, J and clone size, that table is used; D and trimming come from the DNA. The table for this sample lists about 69,000 clones; roughly 60% of them were counted only once. Around a sixth of the sample is held by the ten biggest clonotypes.

The source of this sequence is a human donor with alopecia areata. The V and J segments used are TRBV27 and TRBJ2-2; the D region possibly corresponds to TRBD1 (5 bases align). The input for sequencing was CD8+ T cells sorted from blood, taken at week 0. The DNA is TGTGCCAGCATGGGGCAGGGTGGCACCGGGGAGCTGTTTTTT. This translates into CASMGQGGTGELFF.